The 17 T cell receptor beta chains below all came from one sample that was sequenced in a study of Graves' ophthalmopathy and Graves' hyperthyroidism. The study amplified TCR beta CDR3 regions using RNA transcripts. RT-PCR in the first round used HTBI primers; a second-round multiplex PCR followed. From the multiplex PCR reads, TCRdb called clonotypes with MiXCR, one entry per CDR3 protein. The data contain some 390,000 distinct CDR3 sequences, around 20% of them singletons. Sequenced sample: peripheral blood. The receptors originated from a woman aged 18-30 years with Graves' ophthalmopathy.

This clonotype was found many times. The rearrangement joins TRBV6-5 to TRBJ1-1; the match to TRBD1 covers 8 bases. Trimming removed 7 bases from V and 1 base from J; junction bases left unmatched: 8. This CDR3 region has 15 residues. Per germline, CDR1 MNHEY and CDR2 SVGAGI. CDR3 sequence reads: CASNRGVLENTEAFF. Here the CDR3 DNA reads TGTGCCAGCAACAGGGGGGTTTTGGAGAACACTGAAGCTTTCTTT.

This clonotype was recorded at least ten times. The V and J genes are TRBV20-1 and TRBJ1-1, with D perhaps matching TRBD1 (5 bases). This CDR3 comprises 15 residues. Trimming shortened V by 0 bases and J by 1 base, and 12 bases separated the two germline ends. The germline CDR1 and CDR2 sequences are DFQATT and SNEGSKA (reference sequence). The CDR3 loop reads CSAREGRTRNTEAFF. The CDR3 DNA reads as TGCAGTGCTAGAGAGGGGAGGACAAGGAACACTGAAGCTTTCTTT.

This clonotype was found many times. The CDR3 loop is CSARDRVGVSPLHF. DNA for the CDR3: TGCAGTGCTAGAGATCGAGTCGGTGTGTCACCCCTCCACTTT. This sequence joins TRBV20-1 and TRBJ1-6; unclear D gene. This CDR3 has 14 residues. Trimming took 0 bases from V and 10 from J, leaving 13 bases between them. CDR1 is DFQATT and CDR2 is SNEGSKA in the germline V gene (reference sequence).

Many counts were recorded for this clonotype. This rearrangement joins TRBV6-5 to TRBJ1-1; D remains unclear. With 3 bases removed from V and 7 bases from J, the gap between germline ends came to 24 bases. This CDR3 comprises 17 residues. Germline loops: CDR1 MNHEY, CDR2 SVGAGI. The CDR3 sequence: CASSYGRQPSFLLEAFF. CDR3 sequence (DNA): TGTGCCAGCAGTTATGGGAGGCAGCCCAGTTTCCTACTTGAAGCTTTCTTT.

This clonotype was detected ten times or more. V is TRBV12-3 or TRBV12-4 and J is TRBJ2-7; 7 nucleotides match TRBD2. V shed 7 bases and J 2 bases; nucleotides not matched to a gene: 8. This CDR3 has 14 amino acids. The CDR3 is CASTLGRAAYEQYF. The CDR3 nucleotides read TGTGCCAGCACCTTAGGGAGGGCAGCCTACGAGCAGTACTTC.

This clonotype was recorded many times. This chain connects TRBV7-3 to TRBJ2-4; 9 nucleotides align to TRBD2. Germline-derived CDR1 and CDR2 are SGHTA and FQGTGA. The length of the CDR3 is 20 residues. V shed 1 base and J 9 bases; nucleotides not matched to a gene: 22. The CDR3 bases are TGTGCCAGCAGCTTAATAGGGTCGGGCGGCGGGGGGGCCGTTGTTGGCATTCAGTACTTC. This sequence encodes CASSLIGSGGGGAVVGIQYF.

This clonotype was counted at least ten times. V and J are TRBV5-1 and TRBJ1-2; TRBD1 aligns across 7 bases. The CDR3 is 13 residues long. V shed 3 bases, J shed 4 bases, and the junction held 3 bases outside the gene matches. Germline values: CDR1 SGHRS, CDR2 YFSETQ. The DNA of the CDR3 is TGCGCCAGCAGCTGGGACAGTACCTATGGCTACACCTTC. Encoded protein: CASSWDSTYGYTF.

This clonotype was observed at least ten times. The CDR3 bases are TGTGCCAGCAGTTTGGGCAGGGGTGAGACCCAGTACTTC. Its translation is CASSLGRGETQYF. The chain has TRBV7-2 and TRBJ2-5, with TRBD1 as a possible D gene (6 bases). CDR1 and CDR2 (germline): SGHTA, FQGNSA. This CDR3 has 13 residues. The V and J ends lost 6 bases and 5 bases respectively, with 13 bases between them.

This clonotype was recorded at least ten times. CDR3 protein: CASRDTDTYEQYF. CDR3 nucleotide sequence: TGTGCCAGCAGAGATACTGATACCTACGAGCAGTACTTC. This chain joins TRBV27 and TRBJ2-7; D gene unclear. The CDR3 runs to 13 residues. Germline loops: CDR1 MNHEY, CDR2 SMNVEV (reference sequence). V shed 6 bases and J shed 2 bases, with 11 bases lying between them.

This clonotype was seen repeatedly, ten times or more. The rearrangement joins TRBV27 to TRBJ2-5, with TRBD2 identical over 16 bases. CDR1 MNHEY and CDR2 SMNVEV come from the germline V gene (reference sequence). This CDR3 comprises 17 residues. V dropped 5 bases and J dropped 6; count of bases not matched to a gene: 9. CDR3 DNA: TGTGCCAGCAGTCCAGTGGGACTAGCGGGGGGGCCAAAGACCCAGTACTTC. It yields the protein CASSPVGLAGGPKTQYF.

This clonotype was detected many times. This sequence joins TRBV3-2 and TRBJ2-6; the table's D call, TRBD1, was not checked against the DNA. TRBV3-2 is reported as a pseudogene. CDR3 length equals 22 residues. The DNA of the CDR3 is TGTGCCAGCAGCCCGGGGACAGTCCTAGTCTCGGGCCCGACCTCTGGGGCCAACGTCCTGACTTTC. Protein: CASSPGTVLVSGPTSGANVLTF.

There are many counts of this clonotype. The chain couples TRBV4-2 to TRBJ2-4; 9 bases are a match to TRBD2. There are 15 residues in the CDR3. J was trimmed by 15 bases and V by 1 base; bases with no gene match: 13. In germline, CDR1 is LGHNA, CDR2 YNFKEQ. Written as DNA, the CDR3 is TGTGCCAGCAGCCAAGTGGCTAGCGGGGACAGCCCCGGGTACTTC. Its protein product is CASSQVASGDSPGYF.

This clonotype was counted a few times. The CDR3 bases are TGTGCCAGCAGCCCCACAGGGACCGTCTACGAGCAGTACTTC. The encoded protein is CASSPTGTVYEQYF. The chain employs TRBV6-2 or TRBV6-3 and TRBJ2-7; D possibly corresponds to TRBD1 (6 bases). The CDR3 runs 14 residues. V was trimmed by 6 bases and J by 3 bases, leaving 15 bases between them. Germline CDR1 is MNHEY and CDR2 is SVGEGT.

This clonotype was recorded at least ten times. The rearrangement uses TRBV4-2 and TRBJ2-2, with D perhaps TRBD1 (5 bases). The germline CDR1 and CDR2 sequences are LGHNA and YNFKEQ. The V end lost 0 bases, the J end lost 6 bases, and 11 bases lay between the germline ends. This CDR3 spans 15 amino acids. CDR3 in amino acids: CASSQESTVPGELFF. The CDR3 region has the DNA TGTGCCAGCAGCCAAGAGTCGACAGTTCCCGGGGAGCTGTTTTTT.

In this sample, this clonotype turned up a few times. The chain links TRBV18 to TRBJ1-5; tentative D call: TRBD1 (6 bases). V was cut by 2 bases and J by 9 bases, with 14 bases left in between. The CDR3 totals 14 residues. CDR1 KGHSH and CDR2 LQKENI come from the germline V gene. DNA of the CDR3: TGTGCCAGCTCACCAGCCCTACAGGGAGGGCCCCAGCATTTT. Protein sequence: CASSPALQGGPQHF. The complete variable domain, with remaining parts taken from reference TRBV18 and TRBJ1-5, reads NAGVMQNPRHLVRRRGQEARLRCSPMKGHSHVYWYRQLPEEGLKFMVYLQKENIIDESGMPKERFSAEFPKEGPSILRIQQVVRGDSAAYFCASSPALQGGPQHFGDGTRLSIL.

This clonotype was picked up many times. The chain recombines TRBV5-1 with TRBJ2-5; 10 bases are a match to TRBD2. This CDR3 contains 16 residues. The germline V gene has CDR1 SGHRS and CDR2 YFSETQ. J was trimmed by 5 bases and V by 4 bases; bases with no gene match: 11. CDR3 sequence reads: CASSQGLASGRETQYF. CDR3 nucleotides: TGCGCCAGCAGCCAGGGACTAGCGTCTGGACGGGAGACCCAGTACTTC. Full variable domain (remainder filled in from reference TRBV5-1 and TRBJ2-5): KAGVTQTPRYLIKTRGQQVTLSCSPISGHRSVSWYQQTPGQGLQFLFEYFSETQRNKGNFPGRFSGRQFSNSRSEMNVSTLELGDSALYLCASSQGLASGRETQYFGPGTRLLVL.

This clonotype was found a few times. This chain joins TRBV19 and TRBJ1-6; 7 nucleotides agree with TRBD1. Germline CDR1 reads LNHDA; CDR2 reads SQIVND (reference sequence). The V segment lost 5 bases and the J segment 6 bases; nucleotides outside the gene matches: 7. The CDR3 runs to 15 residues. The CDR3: CASSPGTAANSPLHF. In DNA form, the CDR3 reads TGTGCCAGTAGTCCAGGGACAGCTGCTAATTCACCCCTCCACTTT. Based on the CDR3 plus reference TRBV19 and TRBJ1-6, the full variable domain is DGGITQSPKYLFRKEGQNVTLSCEQNLNHDAMYWYRQDPGQGLRLIYYSQIVNDFQKGDIAEGYSVSREKKESFPLTVTSAQKNPTAFYLCASSPGTAANSPLHFGNGTRLTVT.